These 30 T cell receptor beta chains share one sample of origin, sequenced in a study of long-term antiretroviral therapy in people with HIV. A v3.0 immunoSEQ assay was performed at survey level. The protocol was immunoSEQ multiplex PCR, while the TCRdb copy is restricted to in-frame clones and leaves out a portion. Among some 40,000 clones listed, 94% were seen once. This specimen was unsorted PBMCs, taken almost 9.5 years after starting antiretroviral therapy. These receptors were taken from a man aged 25-45 years with HIV.

The gene calls are TRBV6-6 and TRBJ1-1, with D possibly TRBD1 on 5 matching bases. Germline CDR1 MNHNY, CDR2 SVGAGI (reference sequence). The CDR3 runs to 16 residues. V was shortened by 6 bases and J by 3 bases, with 20 bases between the two germline ends. CDR3: CASSQPGWGDDTEAFF. The CDR3, as DNA: TGTGCCAGCAGCCAACCCGGTTGGGGGGACGACACTGAAGCTTTCTTT.

This chain uses TRBV7-9 with TRBJ2-5; 7 bases line up with TRBD1. V lost 7 bases and J lost 6; bases outside the gene matches: 14. The germline gives CDR1 SEHNR, CDR2 FQNEAQ (reference sequence). The CDR3 contains 15 residues. Here the CDR3 DNA reads TGTGCCAGCACGGAAACAGGGGCGCCCGGGAAGACCCAGTACTTC. Translated: CASTETGAPGKTQYF. The entire variable domain, with the rest obtained from reference TRBV7-9 and TRBJ2-5, is as follows: DTGVSQNPRHKITKRGQNVTFRCDPISEHNRLYWYRQTLGQGPEFLTYFQNEAQLEKSRLLSDRFSAERPKGSFSTLEIQRTEQGDSAMYLCASTETGAPGKTQYFGPGTRLLVL.

The J gene is TRBJ1-3, the V gene TRBV28; D remains ambiguous. The CDR3 sequence is 14 residues long. The germline V gene has CDR1 MDHEN and CDR2 SYDVKM. The V end was cut by 7 bases, the J end by 0 bases, with 10 bases between. CDR3 sequence (DNA): TGTGCCAGCAAGTTTGGAGACTCTGGAAACACCATATATTTT. Its protein is CASKFGDSGNTIYF.

This clone was seen once. The J gene is TRBJ2-1, the V gene TRBV29-1, with D possibly TRBD1 on 7 matching bases. The length of the CDR3 is 13 residues. V was shortened by 5 bases and J by 3 bases, with 11 bases between the two germline ends. CDR1 and CDR2 (germline): SQVTM, ANQGSEA. The CDR3 DNA is TGCAGCGTTTTCAGGGGGGACTACAATGAGCAGTTCTTC. Translated: CSVFRGDYNEQFF.

The gene calls are TRBV9 and TRBJ1-4, with 11 bases aligning to TRBD1. The CDR3 totals 17 residues. The germline V gene has CDR1 SGDLS and CDR2 YYNGEE. V lost 0 bases and J lost 6; bases outside the gene matches: 7. CDR3 residues: CASSVGGTGGDDEKLFF. The CDR3 region has the DNA TGTGCCAGCAGCGTAGGCGGGACAGGGGGGGATGATGAAAAACTGTTTTTT.

The gene calls are TRBV5-5 and TRBJ2-2, with 7 bases lining up with TRBD1. From germline, CDR1 is SGHKS and CDR2 YYEKEE (reference sequence). V shed 2 bases and J 1 base; nucleotides not matched to a gene: 2. The CDR3 runs to 15 residues. CDR3 bases: TGTGCCAGCAGCTTCCGGACAGGGAACACCGGGGAGCTGTTTTTT. Its protein product is CASSFRTGNTGELFF.

On this clone itself: The identical CDR3 is also encoded by other nucleotide sequences in the sample. V gene TRBV6-1 combines with J gene TRBJ2-2; maybe TRBD1 (5 bases). Trimming pared 3 bases from V and 1 base from J, leaving 18 bases between. The CDR3 has 18 amino acids. CDR1 is MNHNS, CDR2 SASEGT, per germline. CDR3 protein: CASSEPPYRRWNTGELFF. The CDR3 DNA follows: TGTGCCAGCAGTGAGCCCCCTTACAGGAGATGGAACACCGGGGAGCTGTTTTTT.

This clone has more than one count but fewer than ten. At one end, the junction sequence differs from germline, possibly due to a read error. The chain is built from TRBV27 and TRBJ2-7; D is tentatively TRBD1 or TRBD2 (6 bases each). The CDR3 runs 15 residues. Germline-derived CDR1 and CDR2 are MNHEY and SMNVEV (reference sequence). The CDR3 reads CASSLSPGGSHEQYF. In DNA form, the CDR3 reads TGTGCCAGCAGTTTATCTCCCGGGGGCTCCCACGAGCAGTACTTC.

The rearrangement uses TRBV6-4 and TRBJ2-3; D is perhaps TRBD2 (5 bases). Trimming removed 8 bases at V and 2 bases at J, with 26 bases between. CDR3 length: 18 amino acids. The germline gives CDR1 MRHNA, CDR2 SNTAGT. For the CDR3, the DNA is TGTGCCAGCTCCGACGGGTATGCGTGGCTAGCCTTCACAGATACGCAGTATTTT. It yields the protein CASSDGYAWLAFTDTQYF.

The CDR3 reads CASSEGTPTYNEQFF. The DNA for the CDR3 is TGTGCCAGCAGTGAAGGGACTCCTACCTACAATGAGCAGTTCTTC. The V call is TRBV2, the J call TRBJ2-1, with a weak D call TRBD2 (5 bases). CDR1 SNHLY and CDR2 FYNNEI come from the germline V gene. This CDR3 contains 15 residues. Between the trimmed V and J ends, which lost 1 base and 2 bases, there was a span of 9 bases.

The chain is built from TRBV27 and TRBJ2-5, with unresolved D. CDR1 is MNHEY and CDR2 is SMNVEV in the germline V gene (reference sequence). V was cut by 1 base and J by 5 bases, with 8 bases left in between. CDR3 length: 13 residues. Written as DNA, the CDR3 is TGTGCCAGCAGTTTATTTGGTATGGAGACCCAGTACTTC. Its translation is CASSLFGMETQYF.

The rearrangement links TRBV9 to TRBJ1-6, with a possible D match to TRBD1 (5 bases). CDR1 is SGDLS and CDR2 is YYNGEE in the germline V gene. Between the trimmed V and J ends, which lost 3 bases and 7 bases, there was a span of 20 bases. The CDR3 sequence is 17 residues long. The CDR3 is CASSAGLAGSGNSPLHF. CDR3 DNA sequence: TGTGCCAGCAGCGCAGGATTGGCAGGGTCTGGCAATTCACCCCTCCACTTT.

The genes are TRBV29-1 and TRBJ2-5; D possibly corresponds to TRBD2 (6 bases). This CDR3 contains 15 residues. Trimming shortened V by 4 bases and J by 3 bases, and 18 bases separated the two germline ends. Germline loops: CDR1 SQVTM, CDR2 ANQGSEA. The CDR3 loop reads CSVVPGSSAKETQYF. The CDR3 nucleotides are TGCAGCGTTGTACCGGGGTCTAGCGCTAAAGAGACCCAGTACTTC.

V gene TRBV7-8 combines with J gene TRBJ2-7, with 8 nucleotides matching TRBD2. The CDR3 totals 16 residues. V lost 2 bases and J lost 6; bases outside the gene matches: 12. Germline V CDR1 and CDR2: SGHVS, FQNEAQ. CDR3 protein: CASSLLPRRTSGEQYV. CDR3 in DNA: TGTGCCAGCAGCTTACTACCCCGCCGAACTAGCGGCGAGCAGTACGTC.

CDR3 nucleotides: TGTGCCAGCAGCCCCATTGACGCTGAAGCTTTCTTT. Translated: CASSPIDAEAFF. This chain links TRBV7-9 with TRBJ1-1; D is ambiguous. The V end lost 5 bases, the J end lost 6 bases, and 10 bases lay between the germline ends. The CDR3 has 12 residues. In germline, CDR1 is SEHNR, CDR2 FQNEAQ (reference sequence).

The V gene is TRBV6-5, the J gene TRBJ2-7, with D perhaps matching TRBD1 or TRBD2 (6 bases each). The germline V gene encodes CDR1 MNHEY and CDR2 SVGAGI. This CDR3 is built from 16 residues. V shed 2 bases and J shed 0 bases, with 14 bases lying between them. The CDR3 DNA reads TGTGCCAGCAGTTACGATACAGGGACTTCCTCCTACGAGCAGTACTTC. It specifies CASSYDTGTSSYEQYF.

The chain links TRBV5-1 to TRBJ2-1, with D perhaps matching TRBD2 (7 bases). The CDR3 is 13 amino acids. V was pared by 2 bases and J by 9 bases, with 12 bases between. The germline V gene encodes CDR1 SGHRS and CDR2 YFSETQ. The CDR3 DNA sequence: TGCGCCAGCAGCTTCCGGGGGGCAGGTGAGCAGTTCTTC. Its protein product is CASSFRGAGEQFF.

Worth noting for this clone: The same CDR3 also results from other DNA sequences found in this sample. V gene TRBV5-4 combines with J gene TRBJ2-7; 7 bases match TRBD1. V was clipped by 2 bases and J by 1 base; unmatched bases: 0. Germline assignment: CDR1 SGHNT and CDR2 YYREEE (reference sequence). This CDR3 comprises 13 residues. CDR3 DNA sequence: TGTGCCAGCAGCTTACAGGGGTCCTACGAGCAGTACTTC. Amino acid sequence: CASSLQGSYEQYF.

The V and J genes are TRBV20-1 and TRBJ2-1; D not resolved. Germline loops: CDR1 DFQATT, CDR2 SNEGSKA (reference sequence). The ends were cut back, 6 bases at V and 9 bases at J, with 9 bases in the middle. The CDR3 length is 10 residues. CDR3 sequence: CSAIFREQFF. The CDR3 DNA reads as TGCAGTGCGATTTTTCGTGAGCAGTTCTTC.

The chain has TRBV6-5 and TRBJ1-5, with unresolved D. The germline V gene has CDR1 MNHEY and CDR2 SVGAGI. The germline V and J ends were trimmed by 0 bases and 5 bases, with 11 bases remaining between them. This CDR3 is built from 15 residues. The CDR3: CASSYSDYPDQPQHF. The CDR3 DNA reads as TGTGCCAGCAGTTACTCTGACTATCCAGATCAGCCCCAGCATTTT.

CDR3 bases: TGTGGGACAGGCTTAGCCAAAAACATTCAGTACTTC. It translates to CGTGLAKNIQYF. The chain combines TRBV6-6 with TRBJ2-4; 7 bases line up with TRBD1. Looked up from germline, CDR1 is MNHNY and CDR2 is SVGAGI (reference sequence). This CDR3 spans 12 amino acids.

The gene calls are TRBV5-1 and TRBJ2-2; 8 nucleotides agree with TRBD2. V shed 0 bases, J shed 1 base, and the junction held 2 bases outside the gene matches. CDR1 and CDR2 (germline): SGHRS, YFSETQ. This CDR3 has 16 amino acids. For the CDR3, the DNA is TGCGCCAGCAGCTTGGCGGGGGGGGAGAACACCGGGGAGCTGTTTTTT. This sequence encodes CASSLAGGENTGELFF.

The chain is built from TRBV9 and TRBJ2-2; no definite D call. The germline gives CDR1 SGDLS, CDR2 YYNGEE. The CDR3 is made up of 17 amino acids. V was shortened by 0 bases and J by 5 bases, with 17 bases between the two germline ends. CDR3 in amino acids: CASSVASQLLITGELFF. The CDR3 DNA sequence: TGTGCCAGCAGCGTAGCGTCCCAGCTCCTTATAACCGGGGAGCTGTTTTTT.

The chain combines TRBV7-9 with TRBJ1-1; no reliable D call. Trimming cost V 5 bases and J 8 bases, with 18 bases left between them. Germline V CDR1 and CDR2: SEHNR, FQNEAQ (reference sequence). The CDR3 is 14 residues long. CDR3 sequence reads: CASSPKGAGREAFF. The CDR3 DNA reads as TGTGCCAGCAGCCCGAAGGGTGCGGGCAGGGAAGCTTTCTTT. Together with reference TRBV7-9 and TRBJ1-1, the CDR3 gives the full variable domain: DTGVSQNPRHKITKRGQNVTFRCDPISEHNRLYWYRQTLGQGPEFLTYFQNEAQLEKSRLLSDRFSAERPKGSFSTLEIQRTEQGDSAMYLCASSPKGAGREAFFGQGTRLTVV.

This clone has a single count. The chain combines TRBV30 with TRBJ2-2; D perhaps matches TRBD1 (5 bases). The V end was cut by 5 bases, the J end by 4 bases, with 8 bases between. This CDR3 is 12 amino acids long. Germline V lookup: CDR1 GTSNPN, CDR2 SVGIG (reference sequence). The CDR3 DNA reads as TGTGCCTGGCAGGGTTCCACCGGGGAGCTGTTTTTT. This codes for CAWQGSTGELFF.

The rearrangement joins TRBV2 to TRBJ2-1; 7 bases map to TRBD1. V was pared by 5 bases and J by 5 bases, with 6 bases of the junction left unmatched. The CDR3 has 14 amino acids. Germline CDR1 reads SNHLY; CDR2 reads FYNNEI. The chain's CDR3 is CASSSGTVDNEQFF. CDR3 DNA: TGTGCCAGCAGTTCCGGGACAGTTGACAATGAGCAGTTCTTC.

The genes are TRBV2 and TRBJ2-3; D is ambiguous. In germline, CDR1 is SNHLY, CDR2 FYNNEI. This CDR3 is 11 amino acids long. Trimming removed 6 bases from V and 1 base from J, with 2 bases in between. CDR3: CASSRTDTQYF. For the CDR3, the DNA is TGTGCCAGCAGCCGCACAGATACGCAGTATTTT.

V is TRBV6-5 and J is TRBJ1-6, with D unclear. Germline-derived CDR1 and CDR2 are MNHEY and SVGAGI. V lost 5 bases and J lost 0, with 2 bases in between. This CDR3 region has 13 residues. The CDR3 sequence is CASSSSYNSPLHF. The CDR3 bases are TGTGCCAGCAGTAGCTCCTATAATTCACCCCTCCACTTT.

The rearrangement uses TRBV10-1 and TRBJ2-5; possible D gene TRBD1, 5 bases. The CDR3 is 13 residues long. Germline-derived CDR1 and CDR2 are WNHNN and SYGVQD (reference sequence). V was clipped by 2 bases and J by 9 bases, with 13 bases between them. The CDR3, as DNA: TGCGCCAGCAGTGAGGGCAGGGCGACACCCCAGTACTTC. Translation: CASSEGRATPQYF.

The J gene is TRBJ1-3, the V gene TRBV5-1; D is unresolved. With 0 bases removed from V and 0 bases from J, the gap between germline ends came to 7 bases. Per germline, CDR1 SGHRS and CDR2 YFSETQ. This CDR3 has 15 amino acids. Here the CDR3 DNA reads TGCGCCAGCAGCTTGGGGGTCCTCTCTGGAAACACCATATATTTT. Amino acid sequence: CASSLGVLSGNTIYF.